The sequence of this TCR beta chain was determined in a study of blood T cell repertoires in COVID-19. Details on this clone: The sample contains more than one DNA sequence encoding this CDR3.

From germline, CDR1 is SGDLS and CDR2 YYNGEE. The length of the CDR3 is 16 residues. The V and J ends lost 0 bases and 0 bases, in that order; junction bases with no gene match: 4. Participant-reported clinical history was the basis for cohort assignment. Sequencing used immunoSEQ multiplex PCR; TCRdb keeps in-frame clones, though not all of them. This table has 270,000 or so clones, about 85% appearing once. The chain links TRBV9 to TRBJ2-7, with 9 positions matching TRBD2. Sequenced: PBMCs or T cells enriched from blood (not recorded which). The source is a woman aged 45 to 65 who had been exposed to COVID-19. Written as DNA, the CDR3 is TGTGCCAGCAGCGTAGGACTAGCGGATAGCTCCTACGAGCAGTACTTC. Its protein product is CASSVGLADSSYEQYF.